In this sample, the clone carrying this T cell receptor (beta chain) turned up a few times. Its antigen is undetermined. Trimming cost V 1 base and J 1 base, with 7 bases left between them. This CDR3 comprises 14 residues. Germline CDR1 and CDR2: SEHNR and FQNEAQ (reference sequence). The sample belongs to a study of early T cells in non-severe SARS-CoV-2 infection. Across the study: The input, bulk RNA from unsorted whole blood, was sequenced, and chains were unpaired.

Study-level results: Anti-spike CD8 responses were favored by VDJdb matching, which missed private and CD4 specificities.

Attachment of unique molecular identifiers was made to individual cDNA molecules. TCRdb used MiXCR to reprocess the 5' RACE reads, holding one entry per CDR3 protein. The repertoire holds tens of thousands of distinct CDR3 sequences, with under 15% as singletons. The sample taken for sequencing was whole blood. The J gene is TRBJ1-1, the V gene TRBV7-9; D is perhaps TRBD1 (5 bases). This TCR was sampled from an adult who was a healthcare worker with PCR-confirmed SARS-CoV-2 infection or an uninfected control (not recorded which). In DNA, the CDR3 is TGTGCCAGCAGCTTAGACGGACAGAACACTGAAGCTTTCTTT. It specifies CASSLDGQNTEAFF.